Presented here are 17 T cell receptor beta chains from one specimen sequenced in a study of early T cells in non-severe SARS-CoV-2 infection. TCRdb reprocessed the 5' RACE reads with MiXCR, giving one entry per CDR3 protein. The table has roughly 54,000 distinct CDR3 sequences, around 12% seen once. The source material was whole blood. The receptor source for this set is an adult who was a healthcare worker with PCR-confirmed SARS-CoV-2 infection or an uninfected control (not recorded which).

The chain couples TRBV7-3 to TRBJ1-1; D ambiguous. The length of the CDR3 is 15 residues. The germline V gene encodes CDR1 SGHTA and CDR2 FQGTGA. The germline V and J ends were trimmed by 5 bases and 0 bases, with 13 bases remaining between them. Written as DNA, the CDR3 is TGTGCCAGCAGCATAGCCTGGAGTTTGAACACTGAAGCTTTCTTT. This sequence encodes CASSIAWSLNTEAFF.

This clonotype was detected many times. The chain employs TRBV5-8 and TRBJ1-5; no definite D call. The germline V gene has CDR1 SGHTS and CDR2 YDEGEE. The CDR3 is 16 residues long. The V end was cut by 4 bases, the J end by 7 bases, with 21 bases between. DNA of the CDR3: TGTGCCAGCAGCCCACAAAAGACTGGGAGTAACCAGCCCCAGCATTTT. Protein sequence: CASSPQKTGSNQPQHF.

In nucleotides, the CDR3 is TGTGCCATCAGTGATTACAACCACAGGGGCGGCACCGGGGAGCTGTTTTTT. Translating it yields CAISDYNHRGGTGELFF. The V call is TRBV10-3, the J call TRBJ2-2; the match to TRBD1 covers 7 bases. CDR3 size: 17 residues. The V gene end was trimmed by 3 bases and the J gene end by 4 bases; junction bases not matched to a gene: 11. Germline V gene sequence: CDR1 ENHRY, CDR2 SYGVKD.

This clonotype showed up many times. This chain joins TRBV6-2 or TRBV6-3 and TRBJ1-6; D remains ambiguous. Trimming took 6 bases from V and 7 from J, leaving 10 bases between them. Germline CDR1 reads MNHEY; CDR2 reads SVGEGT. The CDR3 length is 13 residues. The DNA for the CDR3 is TGTGCCAGCAGCTGGGCCACAAATTCACCCCTCCACTTT. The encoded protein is CASSWATNSPLHF.

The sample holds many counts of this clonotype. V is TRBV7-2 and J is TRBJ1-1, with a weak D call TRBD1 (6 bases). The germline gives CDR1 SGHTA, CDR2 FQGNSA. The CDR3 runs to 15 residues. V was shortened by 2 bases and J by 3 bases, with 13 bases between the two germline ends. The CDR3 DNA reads TGTGCCAGCAGCTTACACGGACAGAAGGACACTGAAGCTTTCTTT. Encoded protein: CASSLHGQKDTEAFF.

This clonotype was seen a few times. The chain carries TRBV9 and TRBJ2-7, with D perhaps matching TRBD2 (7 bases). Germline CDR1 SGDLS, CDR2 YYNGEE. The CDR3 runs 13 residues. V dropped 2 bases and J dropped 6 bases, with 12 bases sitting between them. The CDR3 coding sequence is TGTGCCAGCAGCGTCAAGGGGGGGCTCGAGCAGTACTTC. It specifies CASSVKGGLEQYF. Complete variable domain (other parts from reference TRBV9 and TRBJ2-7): DSGVTQTPKHLITATGQRVTLRCSPRSGDLSVYWYQQSLDQGLQFLIQYYNGEERAKGNILERFSAQQFPDLHSELNLSSLELGDSALYFCASSVKGGLEQYFGPGTRLTVT.

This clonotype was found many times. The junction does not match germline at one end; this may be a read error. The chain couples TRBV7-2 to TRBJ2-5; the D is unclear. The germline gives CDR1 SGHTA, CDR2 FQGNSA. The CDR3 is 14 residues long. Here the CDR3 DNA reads TGTGCCAGCACCACAAGCGTACCCCAAGAGACCGAGTACTTC. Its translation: CASTTSVPQETEYF.

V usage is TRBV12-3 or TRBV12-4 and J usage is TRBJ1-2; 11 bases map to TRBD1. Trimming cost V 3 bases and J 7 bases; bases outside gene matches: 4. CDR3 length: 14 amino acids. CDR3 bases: TGTGCCAGCAGTTTTGGACAGGGGGCGGCTGGCTACACCTTC. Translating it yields CASSFGQGAAGYTF.

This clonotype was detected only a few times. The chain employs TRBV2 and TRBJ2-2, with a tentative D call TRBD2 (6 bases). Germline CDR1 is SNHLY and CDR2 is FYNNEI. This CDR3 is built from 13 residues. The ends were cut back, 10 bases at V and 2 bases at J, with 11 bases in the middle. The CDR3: CATRRDNTGELFF. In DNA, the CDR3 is TGTGCCACGAGGCGGGACAACACCGGGGAGCTGTTTTTT.

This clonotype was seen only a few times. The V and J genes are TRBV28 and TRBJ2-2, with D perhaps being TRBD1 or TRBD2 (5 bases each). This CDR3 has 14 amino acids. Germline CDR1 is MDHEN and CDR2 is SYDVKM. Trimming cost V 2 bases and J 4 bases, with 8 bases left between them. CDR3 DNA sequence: TGTGCCAGCAGTTTAGGGGCGGGCACCGGGGAGCTGTTTTTT. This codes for CASSLGAGTGELFF. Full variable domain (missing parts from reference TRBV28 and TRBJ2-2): DVKVTQSSRYLVKRTGEKVFLECVQDMDHENMFWYRQDPGLGLRLIYFSYDVKMKEKGDIPEGYSVSREKKERFSLILESASTNQTSMYLCASSLGAGTGELFFGEGSRLTVL.

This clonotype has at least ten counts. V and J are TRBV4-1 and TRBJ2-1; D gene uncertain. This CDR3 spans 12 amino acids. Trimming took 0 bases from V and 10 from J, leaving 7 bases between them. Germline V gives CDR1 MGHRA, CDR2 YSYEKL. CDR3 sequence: CASSQDSSEQFF. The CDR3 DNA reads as TGCGCCAGCAGCCAAGACTCCTCCGAGCAGTTCTTC.

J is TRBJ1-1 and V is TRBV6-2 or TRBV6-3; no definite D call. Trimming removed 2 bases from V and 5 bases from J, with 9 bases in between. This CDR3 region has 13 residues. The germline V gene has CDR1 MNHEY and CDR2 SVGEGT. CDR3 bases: TGTGCCAGCAGTTACGACATTCCGACTGAAGCTTTCTTT. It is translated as CASSYDIPTEAFF.

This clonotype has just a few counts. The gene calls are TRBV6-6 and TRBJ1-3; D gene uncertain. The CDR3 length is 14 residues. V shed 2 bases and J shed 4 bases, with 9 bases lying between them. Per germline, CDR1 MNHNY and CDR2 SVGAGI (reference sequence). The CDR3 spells CASSYEGGGNTIYF. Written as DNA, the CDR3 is TGTGCCAGCAGTTACGAGGGCGGCGGAAACACCATATATTTT.

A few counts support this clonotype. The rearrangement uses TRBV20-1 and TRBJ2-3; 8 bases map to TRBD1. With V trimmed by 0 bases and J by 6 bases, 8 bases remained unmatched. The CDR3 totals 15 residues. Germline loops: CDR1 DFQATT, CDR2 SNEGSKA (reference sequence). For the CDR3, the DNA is TGCAGTGCTAGAGACGCAGGGGGCGCCTCGGATACGCAGTATTTT. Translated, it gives CSARDAGGASDTQYF.

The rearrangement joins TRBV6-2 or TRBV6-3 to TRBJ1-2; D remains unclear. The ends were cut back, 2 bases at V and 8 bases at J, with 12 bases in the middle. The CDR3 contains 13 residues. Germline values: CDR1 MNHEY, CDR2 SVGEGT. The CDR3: CASSYAGKSGYTF. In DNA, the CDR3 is TGTGCCAGCAGTTACGCGGGGAAATCCGGCTACACCTTC.

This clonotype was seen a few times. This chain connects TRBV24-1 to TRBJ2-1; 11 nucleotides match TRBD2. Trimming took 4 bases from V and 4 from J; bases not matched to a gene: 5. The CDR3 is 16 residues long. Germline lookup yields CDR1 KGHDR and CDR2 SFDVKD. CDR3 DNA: TGTGCCACCAGTGAAACCGGGACTAGCGGTTACAATGAGCAGTTCTTC. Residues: CATSETGTSGYNEQFF.

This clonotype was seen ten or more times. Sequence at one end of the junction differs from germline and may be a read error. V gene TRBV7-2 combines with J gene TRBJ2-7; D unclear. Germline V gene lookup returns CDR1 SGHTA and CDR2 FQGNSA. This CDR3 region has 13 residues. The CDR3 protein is CASSASSLSGLGF. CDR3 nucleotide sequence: TGTGCCAGCAGCGCCTCTTCTTTGTCTGGCCTGGGCTTC.